The 18 T cell receptor beta chains in this list originate from one sample, sequenced in a study of blood T cells in healthy people across ages. The authors ran a second PCR of roughly 7 to 11 cycles using a sample-barcoded 5' primer and a J-beta primer mix. TCRdb used MiXCR to reprocess the 5' RACE reads, holding one entry per CDR3 protein. In the table there are 700,000 or so distinct CDR3 sequences, 22% of which are singletons. Sequencing input: blood. Every receptor here comes from a man between 65 and 85 years old in good health.

The J gene is TRBJ2-1, the V gene TRBV4-1, with TRBD1 matching 12 bases. The ends lost 0 bases at V and 8 bases at J; junction bases unmatched: 5. The CDR3 covers 16 residues. In germline, CDR1 is MGHRA, CDR2 YSYEKL. CDR3 residues: CASSQEGQGAVDEQFF. As DNA, the CDR3 is TGCGCCAGCAGCCAAGAGGGACAGGGGGCGGTCGATGAGCAGTTCTTC.

Only a few counts were recorded for this clonotype. The V and J genes are TRBV18 and TRBJ2-7; D remains ambiguous. In germline, CDR1 is KGHSH, CDR2 LQKENI. This CDR3 is built from 15 residues. The V end was cut by 4 bases, the J end by 4 bases, with 17 bases between. The chain's CDR3 is CASSLDPLLGYEQYF. As DNA, the CDR3 is TGTGCCAGCTCACTGGACCCTTTGTTGGGGTACGAGCAGTACTTC.

This sequence joins TRBV4-3 and TRBJ2-1; D gene ambiguous. This CDR3 has 15 residues. CDR1 and CDR2 from the germline V gene are LGHNA and YSLEER. The V and J ends lost 4 bases and 7 bases respectively, with 17 bases between them. CDR3 region: CASSRDMGGWNEQFF. The CDR3 nucleotides are TGCGCCAGCAGCCGAGACATGGGTGGGTGGAATGAGCAGTTCTTC.

The V and J genes are TRBV28 and TRBJ2-1, with a weak D call TRBD2 (5 bases). The J call could be wrong; TRBJ2-7 is a better fit for the DNA end. Germline values: CDR1 MDHEN, CDR2 SYDVKM. CDR3 size: 15 residues. CDR3 in amino acids: CASSSMKHPRVEQYF. Written as DNA, the CDR3 is TGTGCCAGCAGTTCCATGAAACACCCGAGGGTTGAGCAGTACTTC.

This chain joins TRBV28 and TRBJ1-2; the match to TRBD1 covers 7 bases. The trim removed 6 bases at V and 0 bases at J, leaving 16 bases unmatched. The CDR3 is 18 amino acids. Germline V gene sequence: CDR1 MDHEN, CDR2 SYDVKM. Here the CDR3 DNA reads TGTGCCAGCAGACCACACCTTCGGACAGGCTCCCCTAACTATGGCTACACCTTC. It yields the protein CASRPHLRTGSPNYGYTF.

This chain uses TRBV27 with TRBJ2-4; 7 nucleotides line up with TRBD1. The V and J ends lost 10 bases and 10 bases, in that order; junction bases with no gene match: 13. Germline CDR1 reads MNHEY; CDR2 reads SMNVEV (reference sequence). The CDR3 is 13 residues long. The CDR3 loop reads CATGEGAQGIQYF. In DNA, the CDR3 is TGTGCCACCGGTGAGGGGGCGCAAGGGATTCAGTACTTC.

This clonotype showed up just a few times. This chain connects TRBV20-1 to TRBJ1-5; 7 bases match TRBD1. V was pared by 6 bases and J by 3 bases, with 8 bases of the junction left unmatched. The germline gives CDR1 DFQATT, CDR2 SNEGSKA (reference sequence). CDR3 length equals 14 residues. This CDR3 is CSAGEGAANQPQHF. CDR3 nucleotide sequence: TGCAGTGCCGGGGAGGGGGCTGCCAATCAGCCCCAGCATTTT.

As to this clonotype: At one boundary the junction diverges from the germline segment, which might be a read error. The chain has TRBV20-1 and TRBJ2-5; possibly TRBD1 for D (6 bases). The CDR3 is 15 amino acids. The germline V gene encodes CDR1 DFQATT and CDR2 SNEGSKA (reference sequence). CDR3 amino acids: CNARGTPENQETQYF. The CDR3 DNA sequence: TGCAATGCTAGAGGGACACCGGAGAACCAAGAGACCCAGTACTTC.

This clonotype was counted at least ten times. This rearrangement joins TRBV3-1 to TRBJ2-2; D remains ambiguous. Germline V gene lookup returns CDR1 LGHDT and CDR2 YNNKEL (reference sequence). The CDR3 is 16 residues long. V lost 1 base and J 4 bases, leaving 13 bases between the germline ends. DNA for the CDR3: TGTGCCAGCAGCCAAGTACGACATTCGGGCACCGGGGAGCTGTTTTTT. Translation: CASSQVRHSGTGELFF. The variable domain in full, completed from reference TRBV3-1 and TRBJ2-2, reads DTAVSQTPKYLVTQMGNDKSIKCEQNLGHDTMYWYKQDSKKFLKIMFSYNNKELIINETVPNRFSPKSPDKAHLNLHINSLELGDSAVYFCASSQVRHSGTGELFFGEGSRLTVL.

This clonotype was observed many times. The chain carries TRBV7-9 and TRBJ1-1; 7 bases map to TRBD1. The V segment lost 5 bases and the J segment 1 base; nucleotides outside the gene matches: 4. The CDR3 runs to 14 residues. The germline V gene has CDR1 SEHNR and CDR2 FQNEAQ (reference sequence). The CDR3, as DNA: TGTGCCAGCAGCAGGGACAGAAAGAACACTGAAGCTTTCTTT. Translation gives CASSRDRKNTEAFF.

This clonotype was found a few times. This rearrangement joins TRBV5-1 to TRBJ2-5; maybe TRBD2 (5 bases). CDR1 is SGHRS and CDR2 is YFSETQ in the germline V gene. Between the trimmed V and J ends, which lost 2 bases and 4 bases, there was a span of 12 bases. The CDR3 length is 14 residues. In DNA, the CDR3 is TGCGCCAGCAGCTTTACTAGGGTAGGAGAGACCCAGTACTTC. This encodes CASSFTRVGETQYF.

This clonotype was counted only a few times. The V call is TRBV27, the J call TRBJ2-4, with 9 bases matching TRBD2. V gave up 6 bases and J gave up 10 bases; unmatched junction bases: 10. Germline CDR1 and CDR2: MNHEY and SMNVEV (reference sequence). This CDR3 contains 14 residues. The CDR3 here is CASSPTGGGGIQYF. The DNA of the CDR3 is TGTGCCAGCAGCCCAACTGGCGGGGGGGGGATTCAGTACTTC.

The chain has TRBV5-6 and TRBJ1-1; no clear D. V shed 4 bases and J shed 4 bases, with 11 bases lying between them. Germline CDR1 and CDR2: SGHDT and YYEEEE. CDR3 length equals 13 residues. CDR3 in amino acids: CASSPSTGTEAFF. The CDR3 DNA sequence: TGTGCCAGCAGCCCTTCTACGGGCACTGAAGCTTTCTTT.

This clonotype was seen many times. The chain joins TRBV3-1 to TRBJ1-2; 8 bases line up with TRBD1. Trimming removed 3 bases from V and 7 bases from J; junction bases left unmatched: 4. Germline-derived CDR1 and CDR2 are LGHDT and YNNKEL (reference sequence). The CDR3 spans 13 residues. The CDR3 region is CASSHGQGGGYTF. Here the CDR3 DNA reads TGTGCCAGCAGCCACGGACAGGGTGGTGGCTACACCTTC.

The chain has TRBV20-1 and TRBJ1-1; tentatively, D is TRBD1 (5 bases). Germline-derived CDR1 and CDR2 are DFQATT and SNEGSKA (reference sequence). V shed 5 bases and J shed 0 bases, with 16 bases lying between them. CDR3 size: 15 residues. The chain's CDR3 is CSAPAPDTMNTEAFF. The CDR3 DNA sequence: TGCAGTGCTCCCGCCCCGGACACTATGAACACTGAAGCTTTCTTT.

This clonotype was counted a few times. The V gene is TRBV20-1, the J gene TRBJ2-5; 7 bases match TRBD2. Judging by the DNA end, TRBJ2-1 fits better; the J call may be wrong. This CDR3 has 15 amino acids. Germline CDR1 reads DFQATT; CDR2 reads SNEGSKA (reference sequence). The CDR3 coding sequence is TGCAGTGCTAGAACCCCGCTAGCGGAAGGGGCCGAGCAGTTCTTC. It specifies CSARTPLAEGAEQFF.

The chain carries TRBV6-2 or TRBV6-3 and TRBJ1-5, with a possible D match to TRBD1 (6 bases). There are 15 residues in the CDR3. Germline V gene sequence: CDR1 MNHEY, CDR2 SVGEGT. Trimming took 4 bases from V and 6 from J, leaving 16 bases between them. The CDR3 sequence: CASSLQGVLVQPQHF. In nucleotides, the CDR3 is TGTGCCAGCAGTTTACAGGGAGTTTTGGTTCAGCCCCAGCATTTT.

This sequence joins TRBV5-1 and TRBJ2-1; 12 bases agree with TRBD2. Unmatched junction bases numbered 9, after V lost 5 bases and J lost 9 bases. The CDR3 runs 15 residues. Germline CDR1 SGHRS, CDR2 YFSETQ. This chain's CDR3 is CASRVRLAGVPEQFF. CDR3 in DNA: TGCGCCAGCAGAGTACGACTAGCGGGAGTTCCTGAGCAGTTCTTC.